Listed below are T cell receptor beta chains from one sample, sequenced in a study of regulatory T cells in long-lasting Graves disease. TCRdb recomputed calls from the multiplex PCR reads with MiXCR, one row per CDR3 protein. Found here are 400,000 to 600,000 distinct CDR3 sequences, about 22% of them singletons; the top ten hold less than 9%. The specimen was peripheral blood mononuclear cells (PBMCs), collected when the disease was refractory, from a patient treated with antithyroid drugs. These receptors came from a female donor with Graves disease. CDR3s include the opening cysteine and the closing phenylalanine or tryptophan. The D gene is left open where the match is weak. Not every row has a clone size; where given, it reads once, few, many or a size class.

>few|TRBV6-2/TRBV6-3|TRBJ1-2|.
CASTPGRVYGYTF
TGTGCCAGCACTCCCGGTCGGGTCTATGGCTACACCTTC
>.|TRBV7-9|TRBJ1-1|.
CASSLSTTEAFF
TGTGCCAGCAGCTTATCGACCACTGAAGCTTTCTTT
>few|TRBV11-2|TRBJ2-3|.
CASSLFNTQYF
TGTGCCAGCAGCTTATTTAATACGCAGTATTTT
>few|TRBV6-2/TRBV6-3|TRBJ2-7|.
CASSYSEGGFYEQYF
TGTGCCAGCAGTTACTCTGAGGGGGGGTTTTACGAGCAGTACTTC
>few|TRBV15|TRBJ1-6|.
CATHQGLLNSPLHF
TGTGCCACCCACCAGGGACTACTAAATTCACCCCTCCACTTT
>many|TRBV2|TRBJ1-1|.
CASSEQGGDTEAFF
TGTGCCAGCAGTGAACAGGGAGGGGACACTGAAGCTTTCTTT
>many|TRBV12-3/TRBV12-4|TRBJ1-2|.
CASRAMGYGYTF
TGTGCCAGCAGGGCCATGGGCTATGGCTACACCTTC
>many|TRBV27|TRBJ1-1|.
CASSPWGGVEAFF
TGTGCCAGCAGTCCCTGGGGGGGCGTTGAAGCTTTCTTT
>many|TRBV2|TRBJ1-2|TRBD1
CASSPRTGGVHGYTF
TGTGCCAGCTCGCCTCGGACAGGGGGCGTTCATGGCTACACCTTC
>few|TRBV19|TRBJ1-5|.
CASSIVGQPQHF
TGTGCCAGTAGTATAGTGGGACAGCCCCAGCATTTT
>many|TRBV15|TRBJ2-7|.
CATSRDAGEQYF
TGTGCCACCAGCAGAGATGCGGGCGAGCAGTACTTC
>few|TRBV20-1|TRBJ1-6|.
CSARVGGINSPLHF
TGCAGTGCTAGAGTGGGAGGGATTAATTCACCCCTCCACTTT
>few|TRBV7-9|TRBJ2-4|TRBD2
CASSPPPGRAGVNIQYF
TGTGCCAGCAGCCCCCCCCCAGGGCGAGCGGGAGTAAACATTCAGTACTTC
>.|TRBV10-3|TRBJ1-1|.
CAISEVGHEILRNTEAFF
TGTGCCATCAGTGAGGTAGGGCACGAAATCTTGAGGAACACTGAAGCTTTCTTT
>many|TRBV9|TRBJ2-7|.
CASSNGEQYF
TGTGCCAGCAGTAATGGCGAGCAGTACTTC
>.|TRBV5-1|TRBJ1-3|.
CASSLDISGNTIYF
TGCGCCAGCAGCTTGGACATCTCTGGAAACACCATATATTTT
>.|TRBV7-3|TRBJ1-6|.
CASSSGRSDSPLHF
TGTGCCAGCAGCTCCGGACGGTCGGATTCACCCCTCCACTTT
>few|TRBV25-1|TRBJ1-4|.
CASSQPGLRSTEKLFF
TGTGCCAGCAGTCAACCGGGGCTCCGATCCACGGAAAAACTGTTTTTT
>.|TRBV29-1|TRBJ2-3|TRBD2
CSVAGGKSATDTQYF
TGCAGCGTTGCGGGAGGGAAGTCCGCGACAGATACGCAGTATTTT
>.|TRBV19|TRBJ2-2|.
CASTRDSNTGELFF
TGTGCCAGTACCAGAGATTCGAACACCGGGGAGCTGTTTTTT
>few|TRBV19|TRBJ1-1|.
CASAGPLNTEAFF
TGTGCCAGTGCCGGGCCCTTGAACACTGAAGCTTTCTTT
>.|TRBV5-1|TRBJ1-2|TRBD1
CASSPTNRDRGGYGYTF
TGCGCCAGCAGCCCGACGAACCGGGACAGGGGCGGCTATGGCTACACCTTC
>many|TRBV7-2|TRBJ1-5|.
CASSLVVQGYQPQHF
TGTGCCAGCAGCTTAGTTGTCCAGGGGTATCAGCCCCAGCATTTT
>once|TRBV3-1|TRBJ2-1|.
CASSPGPGPPYNEQFF
TGTGCCAGCAGCCCGGGTCCGGGGCCCCCCTACAATGAGCAGTTCTTC
>.|TRBV20-1|TRBJ1-2|.
CSASGGYTF
TGCAGTGCTAGCGGGGGCTACACCTTC
>.|TRBV20-1|TRBJ2-7|TRBD2
CSARREGQKYEQYF
TGCAGTGCTAGAAGGGAGGGCCAGAAATACGAGCAGTACTTC
>.|TRBV12-3/TRBV12-4|TRBJ2-5|.
CASTGTPQEIQYF
TGTGCCAGCACCGGGACTCCTCAAGAGATCCAGTACTTC
>.|TRBV19|TRBJ2-2|.
CASTLGTANTGELFF
TGTGCCAGTACCCTGGGGACGGCAAACACCGGGGAGCTGTTTTTT
>many|TRBV11-3|TRBJ2-5|.
CASSLEGLSGETQYF
TGTGCCAGCAGCTTAGAAGGTCTCTCGGGAGAGACCCAGTACTTC
>few|TRBV15|TRBJ1-2|.
CATSREGGGENYGYTF
TGTGCCACCAGCAGAGAAGGAGGTGGGGAGAACTATGGCTACACCTTC
>.|TRBV5-1|TRBJ2-5|.
CAGSWGGSQETQYF
TGCGCCGGCAGCTGGGGGGGCAGTCAAGAGACCCAGTACTTC
>many|TRBV29-1|TRBJ1-1|.
CSGANRNTEAFF
TGCAGCGGCGCGAACAGGAACACTGAAGCTTTCTTT
>.|TRBV4-1|TRBJ2-7|TRBD1
CASSPSRDRGHEQYF
TGCGCCAGCAGTCCCTCCCGGGACAGGGGCCACGAGCAGTACTTC
>few|TRBV2|TRBJ2-2|.
CASSAWTTGELFF
TGTGCCAGCAGTGCCTGGACCACCGGGGAGCTGTTTTTT
>.|TRBV19|TRBJ1-1|.
CASTPQGGLMNTEAFF
TGTGCCAGTACTCCCCAGGGAGGCCTGATGAACACTGAAGCTTTCTTT
>few|TRBV7-9|TRBJ2-7|TRBD1
CASSWGTEGSYEQYF
TGTGCCAGCAGCTGGGGGACAGAGGGTTCCTACGAGCAGTACTTC
>.|TRBV14|TRBJ2-2|.
CASSPPLGAGELFF
TGTGCCAGCAGCCCGCCACTGGGGGCCGGGGAGCTGTTTTTT
>many|TRBV12-3/TRBV12-4|TRBJ1-2|.
CASSLATGPVTNYGYTF
TGTGCCAGCAGTTTAGCCACTGGGCCGGTCACTAACTATGGCTACACCTTC
>.|TRBV9|TRBJ2-2|.
CASSVAGGENTGELFF
TGTGCCAGCAGCGTAGCGGGCGGGGAGAACACCGGGGAGCTGTTTTTT
>many|TRBV28|TRBJ1-2|.
CASEAPGINYGYTF
TGTGCCAGCGAAGCTCCCGGCATAAACTATGGCTACACCTTC
>many|TRBV13|TRBJ2-7|.
CASSSLGHIYEQYF
TGTGCCAGCAGCTCTCTGGGTCACATATACGAGCAGTACTTC
>many|TRBV20-1|TRBJ1-4|.
CSAIKQGGNEKLFF
TGCAGTGCTATCAAACAGGGAGGGAATGAAAAACTGTTTTTT
>.|TRBV14|TRBJ2-7|.
CASSQTSEQYF
TGTGCCAGCAGTCAGACATCCGAGCAGTACTTC
>many|TRBV5-6|TRBJ2-5|.
CASSLSGPETQYF
TGTGCCAGCAGCTTGTCGGGGCCAGAGACCCAGTACTTC
>many|TRBV2|TRBJ2-5|.
CASLAVAVETQYF
TGTGCCAGCTTGGCTGTTGCCGTAGAGACCCAGTACTTC
>.|TRBV4-1|TRBJ1-1|.
CASSQDPYREATEAFF
TGCGCCAGCAGCCAGGACCCTTACAGGGAAGCCACTGAAGCTTTCTTT
>few|TRBV7-2|TRBJ1-5|.
CASSLGNTGSNQPQHF
TGTGCCAGCAGCTTAGGGAACACAGGTAGCAATCAGCCCCAGCATTTT
>many|TRBV6-2/TRBV6-3|TRBJ2-7|TRBD2
CASSISGSSEQYF
TGTGCCAGCAGTATAAGCGGGAGTAGCGAGCAGTACTTC